This T cell receptor beta chain was found in a study of T cell responses to AZD1222 COVID-19 vaccine. Overall study findings and caveats: Clonal diversity was possibly underestimated; the donors were predominantly white British and more often female. Just a handful of AZD1222 recipients were seropositive at baseline.

The protocol was immunoSEQ multiplex PCR, while the TCRdb copy is restricted to in-frame clones and leaves out a portion. Of fewer than 180,000 clones listed, roughly 92% are singletons. The CDR3 has 12 amino acids. Trimming took 2 bases from V and 8 from J, leaving 6 bases between them. The germline CDR1 and CDR2 sequences are MNHEY and SVGAGI. Points on this clone: Its antigen is unidentified.

The genes are TRBV6-5 and TRBJ1-4; no reliable D call. Sequencing used peripheral blood, obtained on day 0 of AZD1222 vaccination. This TCR came from an adult in good health. CDR3 nucleotides: TGTGCCAGCAGTTACAATAGGGAAAAACTGTTTTTT. As protein: CASSYNREKLFF.